These T cell receptor beta chains were read from a single sample in a study of regulatory T cells in long-lasting Graves disease. Using its own MiXCR run on the multiplex PCR reads, TCRdb lists one record per CDR3 protein. The data hold over 300,000 distinct CDR3 sequences, with about 16% observed a single time. The material was peripheral blood mononuclear cells (PBMCs), obtained at new diagnosis, from a patient treated with antithyroid drugs. The receptor source for this set is a female donor with Graves disease. CDR3s include the opening cysteine and the closing phenylalanine or tryptophan. D genes are given only for firm matches.

V	J	length	D	CDR3
TRBV7-9	TRBJ1-2	17	-	CASSLLGIQEIRSGYTF
TRBV20-1	TRBJ2-1	14	TRBD2	CSARGDYSYNEQFF
TRBV18	TRBJ2-1	16	TRBD2	CASSPPVGAGGNEQFF
TRBV20-1	TRBJ2-7	17	-	CSARVLEVEEGNYEQYF
TRBV12-3/TRBV12-4	TRBJ1-2	14	-	CASSLVAGQCGYTF
TRBV4-3	TRBJ2-1	16	TRBD2	CASSHRLAGDHNEQFF
TRBV4-1	TRBJ1-1	16	-	CASSQGPGRLNTEAFF
TRBV11-2	TRBJ2-2	15	-	CASSHIRGRPGELFF
TRBV14	TRBJ1-2	14	-	CASSPGRGLAGYTF
TRBV18	TRBJ1-2	15	-	CASSPPSGANYGYTF
TRBV27	TRBJ2-1	14	-	CASRGGGTYNEQFF
TRBV5-8	TRBJ2-5	14	-	CASSDEAVEETQYF
TRBV20-1	TRBJ2-7	15	-	CSARDLVGDIYEQYF
TRBV12-3/TRBV12-4	TRBJ2-7	14	-	CASSFLVAGSEQYF
TRBV27	TRBJ2-1	15	-	CASSFTGSSYNEQFF
TRBV18	TRBJ2-1	14	TRBD2	CASSSGSQGYEQFF
TRBV19	TRBJ1-1	14	TRBD1	CASRTQGARTEAFF
TRBV12-3/TRBV12-4	TRBJ2-1	16	-	CASSLAQGTSYNEQFF
TRBV7-2	TRBJ2-5	16	TRBD2	CASSLGPWGGQETQYF
TRBV15	TRBJ2-2	18	TRBD1	CATSRDNRDRESTGELFF
TRBV12-5	TRBJ1-4	17	TRBD1	CASALGQGAFSNEKLFF
TRBV4-2	TRBJ2-2	15	-	CASSQVGFYSGELFF
TRBV10-3	TRBJ2-3	17	-	CAISESTRASSTDTQYF
TRBV5-1	TRBJ1-1	15	-	CASSSLRGLNTEAFF
TRBV10-3	TRBJ2-2	14	-	CAISVWERTGELFF
TRBV6-5	TRBJ1-2	13	-	CASSYTPGGGYTF
TRBV6-1	TRBJ2-1	14	-	CASSGPKGLHEQFF
TRBV6-1	TRBJ2-3	14	-	CASRRGSWADTQYF
TRBV13	TRBJ2-7	17	TRBD2	CASSLSPGLAVSYEQYF
TRBV7-8	TRBJ2-2	17	-	CASSLAAGSDSPGELFF
TRBV9	TRBJ2-7	15	TRBD1	CASSIGTGSSYEQYF
TRBV27	TRBJ1-6	16	-	CASSLHGAPYNSPLHF
TRBV30	TRBJ2-1	16	TRBD1	CAWRTGDSRSHNEQFF
TRBV7-2	TRBJ2-3	17	-	CASSSQDSSLRTDTQYF
TRBV4-1	TRBJ1-1	14	-	CASSQVGTSLEAFF
TRBV2	TRBJ2-1	13	-	CARELAGFNEQFF
TRBV9	TRBJ1-1	14	-	CASSVAGGSTEALF
TRBV20-1	TRBJ2-1	15	TRBD2	CSAVPGLALLYEQFF
TRBV12-3/TRBV12-4	TRBJ2-1	15	-	CASRQSRASHTGQFF
TRBV20-1	TRBJ1-1	16	TRBD1	CSAREPGQGFRDGAFF
TRBV10-3	TRBJ1-2	13	TRBD1	CAIMEDRGAGYTF
TRBV12-3/TRBV12-4	TRBJ1-6	14	-	CASSLSQAYSPLHF
TRBV28	TRBJ2-3	14	-	CASSSKGSRDTQYF
TRBV25-1	TRBJ2-3	14	TRBD2	CASTSSGSSDTQYF